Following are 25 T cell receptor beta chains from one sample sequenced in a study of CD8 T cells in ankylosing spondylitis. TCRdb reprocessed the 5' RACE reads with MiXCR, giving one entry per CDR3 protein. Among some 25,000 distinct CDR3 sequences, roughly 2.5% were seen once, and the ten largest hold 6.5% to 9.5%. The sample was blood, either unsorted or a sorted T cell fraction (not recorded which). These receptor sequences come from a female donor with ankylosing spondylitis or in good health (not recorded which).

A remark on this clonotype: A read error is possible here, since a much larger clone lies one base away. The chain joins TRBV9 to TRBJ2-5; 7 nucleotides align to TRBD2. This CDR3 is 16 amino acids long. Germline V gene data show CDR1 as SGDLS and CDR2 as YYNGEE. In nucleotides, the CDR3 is TGTGCCAGCAGCGTAGAAGGTCAGGGAGGGAGAGAGACCCGGTACTTC. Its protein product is CASSVEGQGGRETRYF.

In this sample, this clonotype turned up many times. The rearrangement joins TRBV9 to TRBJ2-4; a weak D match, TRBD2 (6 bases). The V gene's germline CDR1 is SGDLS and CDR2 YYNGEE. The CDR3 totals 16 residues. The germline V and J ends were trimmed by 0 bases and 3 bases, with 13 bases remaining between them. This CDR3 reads CASSVGLEEVKNIQYF. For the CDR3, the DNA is TGTGCCAGCAGCGTAGGACTAGAGGAGGTCAAAAACATTCAGTACTTC.

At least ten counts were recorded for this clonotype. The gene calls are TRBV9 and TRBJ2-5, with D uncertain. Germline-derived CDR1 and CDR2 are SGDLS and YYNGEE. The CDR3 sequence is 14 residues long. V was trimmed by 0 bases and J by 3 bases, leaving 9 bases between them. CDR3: CASSVDTVEETQYF. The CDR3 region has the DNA TGTGCCAGCAGCGTAGATACAGTAGAAGAGACCCAGTACTTC. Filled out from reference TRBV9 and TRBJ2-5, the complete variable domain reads DSGVTQTPKHLITATGQRVTLRCSPRSGDLSVYWYQQSLDQGLQFLIQYYNGEERAKGNILERFSAQQFPDLHSELNLSSLELGDSALYFCASSVDTVEETQYFGPGTRLLVL.

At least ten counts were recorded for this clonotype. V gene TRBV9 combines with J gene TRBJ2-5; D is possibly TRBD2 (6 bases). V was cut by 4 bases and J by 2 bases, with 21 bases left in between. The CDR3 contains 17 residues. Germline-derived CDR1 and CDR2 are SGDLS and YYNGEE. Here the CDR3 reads CASSPRGGAGPQETQYF. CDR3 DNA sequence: TGTGCCAGCAGCCCACGTGGAGGGGCAGGGCCTCAAGAGACCCAGTACTTC.

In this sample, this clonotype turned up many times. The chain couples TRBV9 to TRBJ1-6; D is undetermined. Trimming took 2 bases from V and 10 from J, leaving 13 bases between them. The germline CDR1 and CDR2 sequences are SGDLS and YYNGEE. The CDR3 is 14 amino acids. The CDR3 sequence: CASSVSLTPSPLHF. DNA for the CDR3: TGTGCCAGCAGCGTGTCCCTAACCCCGTCACCCCTCCACTTT.

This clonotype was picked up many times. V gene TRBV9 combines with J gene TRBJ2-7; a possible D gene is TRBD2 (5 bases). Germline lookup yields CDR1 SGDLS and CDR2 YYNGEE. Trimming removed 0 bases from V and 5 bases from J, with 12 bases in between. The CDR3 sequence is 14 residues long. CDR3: CASSVDHLGDEQYF. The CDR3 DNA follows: TGTGCCAGCAGCGTAGACCACCTCGGGGACGAGCAGTACTTC.

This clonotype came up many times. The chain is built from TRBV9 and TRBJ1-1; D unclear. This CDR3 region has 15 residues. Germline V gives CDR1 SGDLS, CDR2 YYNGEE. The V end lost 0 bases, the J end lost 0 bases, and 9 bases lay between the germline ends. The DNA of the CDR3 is TGTGCCAGCAGCGTAGTGGGCAGCCTGAACACTGAAGCTTTCTTT. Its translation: CASSVVGSLNTEAFF.

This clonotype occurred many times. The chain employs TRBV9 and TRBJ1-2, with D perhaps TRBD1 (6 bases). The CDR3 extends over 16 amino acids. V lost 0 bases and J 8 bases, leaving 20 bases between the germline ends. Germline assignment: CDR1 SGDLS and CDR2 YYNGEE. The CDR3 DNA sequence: TGTGCCAGCAGCGTAGATTTAGGACAGAACATGAAGGGCTACACCTTC. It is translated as CASSVDLGQNMKGYTF.

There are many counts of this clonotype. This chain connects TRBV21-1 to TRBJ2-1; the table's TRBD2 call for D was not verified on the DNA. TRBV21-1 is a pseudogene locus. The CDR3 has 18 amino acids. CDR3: CASSTHVARTSGGNEQFF. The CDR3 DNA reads TGTGCCAGCAGCACCCATGTGGCCCGGACTAGCGGGGGCAATGAGCAGTTCTTC.

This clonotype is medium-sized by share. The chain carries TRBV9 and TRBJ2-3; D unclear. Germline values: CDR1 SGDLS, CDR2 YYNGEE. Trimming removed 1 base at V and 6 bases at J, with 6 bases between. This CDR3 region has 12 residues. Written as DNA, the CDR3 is TGTGCCAGCAGCGTAACCGGGGATACGCAGTATTTT. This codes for CASSVTGDTQYF.

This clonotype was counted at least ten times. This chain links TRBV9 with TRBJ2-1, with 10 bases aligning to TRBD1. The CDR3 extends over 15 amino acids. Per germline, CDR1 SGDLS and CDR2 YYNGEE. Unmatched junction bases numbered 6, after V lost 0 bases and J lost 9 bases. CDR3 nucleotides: TGTGCCAGCAGCGTAGCCGGGACAGGGGCGCGTGAGCAGTTCTTC. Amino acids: CASSVAGTGAREQFF.

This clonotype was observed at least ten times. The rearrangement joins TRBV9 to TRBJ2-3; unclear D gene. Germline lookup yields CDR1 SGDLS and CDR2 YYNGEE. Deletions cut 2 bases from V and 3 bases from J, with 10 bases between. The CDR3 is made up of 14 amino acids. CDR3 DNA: TGTGCCAGCAGCGTTCCCTCCTCTACAGATACGCAGTATTTT. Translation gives CASSVPSSTDTQYF.

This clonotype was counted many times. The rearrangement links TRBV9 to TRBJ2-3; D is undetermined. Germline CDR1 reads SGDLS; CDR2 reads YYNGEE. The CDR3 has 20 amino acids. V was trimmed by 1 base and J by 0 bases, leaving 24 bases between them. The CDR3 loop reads CASSVSTHSKGDRSTDTQYF. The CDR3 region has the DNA TGTGCCAGCAGCGTATCGACCCATAGCAAGGGCGATAGGAGCACAGATACGCAGTATTTT.

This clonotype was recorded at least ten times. The DNA of the CDR3 is TGTGCCAGCAGCGCGTCAGGGGGGGACACCGGGGAGCTGTTTTTT. It yields the protein CASSASGGDTGELFF. The V and J genes are TRBV9 and TRBJ2-2; possibly TRBD1 or TRBD2 for D (7 bases each). The V end lost 3 bases, the J end lost 3 bases, and 12 bases lay between the germline ends. The CDR3 loop spans 15 amino acids. From germline, CDR1 is SGDLS and CDR2 YYNGEE.

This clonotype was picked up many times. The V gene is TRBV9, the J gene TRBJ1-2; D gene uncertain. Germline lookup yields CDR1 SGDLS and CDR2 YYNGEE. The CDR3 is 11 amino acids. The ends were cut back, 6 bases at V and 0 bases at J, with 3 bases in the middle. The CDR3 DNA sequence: TGTGCCAGCAATACTAACTATGGCTACACCTTC. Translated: CASNTNYGYTF.

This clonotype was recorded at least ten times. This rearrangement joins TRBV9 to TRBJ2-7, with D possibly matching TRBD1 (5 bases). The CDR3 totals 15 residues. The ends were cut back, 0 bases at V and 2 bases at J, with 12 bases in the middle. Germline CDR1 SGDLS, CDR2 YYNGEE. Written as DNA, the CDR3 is TGTGCCAGCAGCGTAGGGCAGGGATCTACCTACGAGCAGTACTTC. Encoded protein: CASSVGQGSTYEQYF.

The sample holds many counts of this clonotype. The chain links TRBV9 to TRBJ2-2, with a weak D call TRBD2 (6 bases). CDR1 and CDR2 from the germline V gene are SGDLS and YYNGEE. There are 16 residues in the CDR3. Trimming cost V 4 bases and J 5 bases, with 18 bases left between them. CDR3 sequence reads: CASSSPAGSMTGELFF. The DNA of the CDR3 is TGTGCCAGCAGCTCCCCCGCGGGGTCCATGACCGGGGAGCTGTTTTTT.

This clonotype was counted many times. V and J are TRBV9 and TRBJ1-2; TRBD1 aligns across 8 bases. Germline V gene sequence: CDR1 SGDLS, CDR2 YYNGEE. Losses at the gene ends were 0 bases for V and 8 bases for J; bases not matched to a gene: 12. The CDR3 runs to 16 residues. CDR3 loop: CASSVGAPGQAAGYTF. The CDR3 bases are TGTGCCAGCAGCGTAGGAGCGCCGGGACAGGCAGCGGGCTACACCTTC.

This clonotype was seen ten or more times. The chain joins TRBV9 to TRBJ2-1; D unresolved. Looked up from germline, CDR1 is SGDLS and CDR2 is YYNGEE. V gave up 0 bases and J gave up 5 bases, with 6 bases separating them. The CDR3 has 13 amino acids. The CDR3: CASSVGAHNEQFF. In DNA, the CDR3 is TGTGCCAGCAGCGTAGGCGCCCACAATGAGCAGTTCTTC.

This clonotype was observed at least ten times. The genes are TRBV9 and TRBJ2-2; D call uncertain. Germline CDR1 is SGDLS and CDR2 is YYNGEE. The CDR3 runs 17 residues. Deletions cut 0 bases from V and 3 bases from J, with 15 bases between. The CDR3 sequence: CASSVGPAQAHTGELFF. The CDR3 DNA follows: TGTGCCAGCAGCGTAGGGCCCGCCCAGGCACACACCGGGGAGCTGTTTTTT. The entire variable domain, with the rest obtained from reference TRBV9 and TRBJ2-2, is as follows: DSGVTQTPKHLITATGQRVTLRCSPRSGDLSVYWYQQSLDQGLQFLIQYYNGEERAKGNILERFSAQQFPDLHSELNLSSLELGDSALYFCASSVGPAQAHTGELFFGEGSRLTVL.

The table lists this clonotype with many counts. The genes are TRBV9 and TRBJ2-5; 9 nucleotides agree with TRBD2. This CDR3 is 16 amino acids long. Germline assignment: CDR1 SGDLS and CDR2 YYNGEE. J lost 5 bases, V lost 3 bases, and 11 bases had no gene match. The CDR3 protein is CASSADSGGISETQYF. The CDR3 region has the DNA TGTGCCAGCAGCGCAGATAGCGGGGGAATTAGCGAGACCCAGTACTTC. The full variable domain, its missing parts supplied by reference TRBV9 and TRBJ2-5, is DSGVTQTPKHLITATGQRVTLRCSPRSGDLSVYWYQQSLDQGLQFLIQYYNGEERAKGNILERFSAQQFPDLHSELNLSSLELGDSALYFCASSADSGGISETQYFGPGTRLLVL.

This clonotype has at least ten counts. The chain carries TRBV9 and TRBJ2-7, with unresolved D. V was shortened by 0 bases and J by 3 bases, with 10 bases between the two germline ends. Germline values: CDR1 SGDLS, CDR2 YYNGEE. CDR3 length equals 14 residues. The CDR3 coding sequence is TGTGCCAGCAGCGTAGGGACGGCCCACTACGAGCAGTACTTC. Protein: CASSVGTAHYEQYF. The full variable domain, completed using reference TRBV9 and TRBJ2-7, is DSGVTQTPKHLITATGQRVTLRCSPRSGDLSVYWYQQSLDQGLQFLIQYYNGEERAKGNILERFSAQQFPDLHSELNLSSLELGDSALYFCASSVGTAHYEQYFGPGTRLTVT.

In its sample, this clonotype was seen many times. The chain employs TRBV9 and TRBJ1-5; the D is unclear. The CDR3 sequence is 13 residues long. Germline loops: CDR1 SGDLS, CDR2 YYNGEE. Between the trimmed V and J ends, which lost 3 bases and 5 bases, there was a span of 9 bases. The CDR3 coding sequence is TGTGCCAGCAGCGGGGGAGGTGATCAGCCCCAGCATTTT. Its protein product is CASSGGGDQPQHF.

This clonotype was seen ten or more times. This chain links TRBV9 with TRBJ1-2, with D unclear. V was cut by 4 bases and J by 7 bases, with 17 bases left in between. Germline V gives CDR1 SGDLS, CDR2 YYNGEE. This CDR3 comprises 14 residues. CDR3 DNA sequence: TGTGCCAGCAGCTTCACGGACGGAGGCTCTGGCTACACCTTC. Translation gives CASSFTDGGSGYTF.

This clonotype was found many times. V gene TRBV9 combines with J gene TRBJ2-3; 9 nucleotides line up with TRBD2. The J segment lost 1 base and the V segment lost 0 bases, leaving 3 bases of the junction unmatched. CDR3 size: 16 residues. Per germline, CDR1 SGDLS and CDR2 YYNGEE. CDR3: CASSVEVAGGTDTQYF. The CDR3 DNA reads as TGTGCCAGCAGCGTAGAAGTAGCGGGGGGCACAGATACGCAGTATTTT.